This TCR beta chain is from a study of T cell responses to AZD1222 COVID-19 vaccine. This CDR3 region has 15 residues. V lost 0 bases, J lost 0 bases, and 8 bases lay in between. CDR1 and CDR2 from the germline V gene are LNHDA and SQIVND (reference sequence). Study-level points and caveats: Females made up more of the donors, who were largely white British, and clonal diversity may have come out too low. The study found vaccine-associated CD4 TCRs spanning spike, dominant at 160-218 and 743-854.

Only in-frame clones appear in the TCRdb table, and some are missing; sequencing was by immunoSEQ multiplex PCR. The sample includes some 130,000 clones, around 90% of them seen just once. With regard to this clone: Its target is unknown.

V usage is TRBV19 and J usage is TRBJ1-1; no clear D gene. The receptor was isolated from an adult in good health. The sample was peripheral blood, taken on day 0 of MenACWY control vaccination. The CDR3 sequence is CASSIDWQMNTEAFF. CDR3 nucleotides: TGTGCCAGTAGTATAGATTGGCAGATGAACACTGAAGCTTTCTTT.